What follows are 10 T cell receptor beta chains derived from one specimen sequenced in a study of blood T cell repertoires in COVID-19. Libraries were prepared by immunoSEQ multiplex PCR; TCRdb keeps only in-frame clonotypes and omits some of them. The data contain about 80,000 clones, 65% to 85% of them singletons. Sequences were obtained from peripheral blood. The receptor source for this set is a man between 65 and 85 years old with active or convalescent COVID-19.

V and J are TRBV15 and TRBJ2-1; unclear D gene. Trimming cost V 7 bases and J 0 bases, with 13 bases left between them. CDR3 length: 15 amino acids. Germline V gives CDR1 LNHNV, CDR2 YYDKDF (reference sequence). CDR3 nucleotides: TGTGCCACCACCTCGAAAGAGCGCTCCTACAATGAGCAGTTCTTC. Protein sequence: CATTSKERSYNEQFF.

The genes are TRBV4-1 and TRBJ1-1, with D unclear. The germline gives CDR1 MGHRA, CDR2 YSYEKL. The ends were cut back, 1 base at V and 6 bases at J, with 15 bases in the middle. The CDR3 runs 15 residues. CDR3 sequence: CASSQVHGQIAEAFF. CDR3 nucleotides: TGCGCCAGCAGCCAAGTCCATGGCCAGATCGCTGAAGCTTTCTTT.

This chain connects TRBV5-1 to TRBJ1-3; D is unresolved. The length of the CDR3 is 14 residues. CDR1 and CDR2 (germline): SGHRS, YFSETQ. V shed 0 bases and J shed 0 bases, with 4 bases lying between them. The CDR3 is CASSLVSSGNTIYF. CDR3 coding DNA: TGCGCCAGCAGCTTGGTGAGCTCTGGAAACACCATATATTTT.

The V call is TRBV3-1 (or the pseudogene TRBV3-2), the J call TRBJ1-3, with D perhaps TRBD1 (6 bases). The CDR3 spans 16 residues. V gave up 1 base and J gave up 6 bases, with 16 bases separating them. The germline gives CDR1 LGHDT, CDR2 YNNKEL (reference sequence). The CDR3 sequence is CASSQGGWDTVNTIYF. The CDR3 nucleotides read TGTGCCAGCAGCCAAGGAGGGTGGGACACAGTAAACACCATATATTTT.

V is TRBV6-5 and J is TRBJ2-6, with D maybe TRBD1 (6 bases). Germline V gene lookup returns CDR1 MNHEY and CDR2 SVGAGI. There are 15 residues in the CDR3. V was pared by 6 bases and J by 4 bases, with 13 bases between. The CDR3: CASRSTGSGANVLTF. CDR3 bases: TGTGCCAGCAGGAGTACAGGGTCCGGGGCCAACGTCCTGACTTTC.

The rearrangement links TRBV7-8 to TRBJ2-4; D may be TRBD2 (6 bases). The V end was cut by 5 bases, the J end by 5 bases, with 19 bases between. CDR3 length: 16 amino acids. Germline V gene lookup returns CDR1 SGHVS and CDR2 FQNEAQ. CDR3 region: CASSHIGGILENIQYF. The CDR3 region has the DNA TGTGCCAGCAGCCACATTGGGGGGATTTTGGAAAACATTCAGTACTTC.

The V and J genes are TRBV6-9 and TRBJ1-1; a weak D match, TRBD1 (5 bases). The CDR3 is 15 amino acids. Germline CDR1 reads MNHGY; CDR2 reads SVAAGI. Trimming removed 2 bases at V and 0 bases at J, with 10 bases between. The CDR3 region has the DNA TGTGCCAGCAGTTATCCAGGGACTATGAACACTGAAGCTTTCTTT. Translating it yields CASSYPGTMNTEAFF.

The gene calls are TRBV19 and TRBJ1-5, with D tentatively TRBD1 (5 bases). CDR1 is LNHDA and CDR2 is SQIVND in the germline V gene (reference sequence). CDR3 length equals 16 residues. V lost 7 bases to trimming and J lost 3 bases, with 19 bases between them. CDR3 nucleotides: TGTGCCAGTAATCACGGACACGGGGGAAACAATCAGCCCCAGCATTTT. Translation gives CASNHGHGGNNQPQHF.

The CDR3 DNA reads as TGTGCCAGCAGCACCGGGGTCTATAATTCACCCCTCCACTTT. Protein: CASSTGVYNSPLHF. V gene TRBV7-9 combines with J gene TRBJ1-6; no clear D. V dropped 5 bases and J dropped 3 bases, with 8 bases sitting between them. The CDR3 is 14 amino acids. Per the germline V gene, CDR1 is SEHNR and CDR2 is FQNEAQ (reference sequence).

This clone is a singleton in its sample. The CDR3 protein is CASSQERTAQTGYTF. The CDR3 nucleotides are TGTGCCAGCAGCCAAGAACGCACAGCCCAAACAGGCTACACCTTC. The genes are TRBV4-2 and TRBJ1-2; D gene uncertain. Germline values: CDR1 LGHNA, CDR2 YNFKEQ. The CDR3 runs to 15 residues. V was shortened by 0 bases and J by 8 bases, with 16 bases between the two germline ends.